One sample yielded the 13 T cell receptor beta chains listed below, sequenced in a study of blood T cell repertoires in COVID-19. Some clones are missing from TCRdb's copy, which holds only in-frame ones; the method was immunoSEQ multiplex PCR. Of 320,000 or so clones in the sample, roughly 85% were seen once. Source material: PBMCs or T cells enriched from blood (not recorded which). These receptors were obtained from a woman under 40 who had been exposed to COVID-19.

This sequence joins TRBV5-1 and TRBJ2-7, with TRBD1 as a possible D gene (6 bases). V was pared by 4 bases and J by 3 bases, with 11 bases between. This CDR3 region has 13 residues. Germline V gives CDR1 SGHRS, CDR2 YFSETQ. In DNA form, the CDR3 reads TGCGCCAGCAGCGCCGACAGGTACTACGAGCAGTACTTC. This encodes CASSADRYYEQYF.

This chain joins TRBV5-1 and TRBJ1-2; 8 positions match TRBD1. V lost 0 bases and J lost 7; bases outside the gene matches: 8. This CDR3 comprises 15 residues. CDR1 is SGHRS and CDR2 is YFSETQ in the germline V gene. CDR3 residues: CASSLGMDRAGGYTF. Written as DNA, the CDR3 is TGCGCCAGCAGCTTGGGAATGGACAGGGCTGGTGGCTACACCTTC.

The chain links TRBV7-9 to TRBJ2-3; TRBD2 might be the D (6 bases). The CDR3 sequence is 12 residues long. The V end was cut by 4 bases, the J end by 6 bases, with 8 bases between. Germline-derived CDR1 and CDR2 are SEHNR and FQNEAQ (reference sequence). CDR3 loop: CASSSGGDTQYF. DNA for the CDR3: TGTGCCAGCAGCTCCGGGGGTGATACGCAGTATTTT.

The chain combines TRBV6-6 with TRBJ1-3, with a tentative D call TRBD1 (6 bases). Looked up from germline, CDR1 is MNHNY and CDR2 is SVGAGI (reference sequence). The CDR3 consists of 17 residues. Between the trimmed V and J ends, which lost 5 bases and 0 bases, there was a span of 17 bases. The CDR3 sequence is CASSPTGNPSSGNTIYF. The CDR3, as DNA: TGTGCCAGCAGTCCTACAGGGAACCCTAGCTCTGGAAACACCATATATTTT.

Only a few counts were recorded for this clone. This sample includes further DNA sequences coding for the same CDR3. The V call is TRBV28, the J call TRBJ2-1, with 11 bases aligning to TRBD2. Germline trimming cut 2 bases from V and 10 bases from J; bases unmatched to any gene: 1. Germline CDR1 is MDHEN and CDR2 is SYDVKM. The CDR3 sequence is 13 residues long. The CDR3 here is CASSLGTSGEQFF. CDR3 coding DNA: TGTGCCAGCAGTTTAGGGACTAGCGGAGAGCAGTTCTTC.

The chain employs TRBV4-1 and TRBJ2-4; no definite D call. Deletions cut 0 bases from V and 2 bases from J, with 8 bases between. The CDR3 runs 15 residues. Germline CDR1 reads MGHRA; CDR2 reads YSYEKL. CDR3 DNA sequence: TGCGCCAGCAGCCAAGAATTCCTAACCAAAAACATTCAGTACTTC. Translation gives CASSQEFLTKNIQYF.

This chain connects TRBV10-3 to TRBJ2-1; 9 nucleotides line up with TRBD2. This CDR3 has 15 amino acids. Germline V CDR1 and CDR2: ENHRY, SYGVKD. The junction had 10 bases not matched to a gene; V was cut back by 6 bases and J by 7 bases. CDR3 in amino acids: CAIRGSGSSLNEQFF. CDR3 in DNA: TGTGCCATCAGGGGTAGCGGGAGTAGTTTGAATGAGCAGTTCTTC.

This clone is a singleton in its sample. This rearrangement joins TRBV6-4 to TRBJ2-2; the match to TRBD2 covers 7 bases. This CDR3 is built from 15 residues. J lost 3 bases, V lost 6 bases, and 7 bases had no gene match. Germline-derived CDR1 and CDR2 are MRHNA and SNTAGT. The CDR3: CASSGGRADTGELFF. CDR3 nucleotides: TGTGCCAGCAGCGGGGGGAGGGCTGACACCGGGGAGCTGTTTTTT.

V is TRBV6-1 and J is TRBJ1-1; 7 bases line up with TRBD1. This CDR3 has 16 residues. Germline V gives CDR1 MNHNS, CDR2 SASEGT. V lost 3 bases to trimming and J lost 0 bases; unmatched junction nucleotides: 7. The DNA for the CDR3 is TGTGCCAGCAGTGATTTCCAGGGACAGATGAACACTGAAGCTTTCTTT. Encoded protein: CASSDFQGQMNTEAFF.

The chain couples TRBV5-4 to TRBJ2-6; a possible D gene is TRBD2 (6 bases). Germline loops: CDR1 SGHNT, CDR2 YYREEE (reference sequence). CDR3 size: 17 residues. Trimming removed 0 bases at V and 4 bases at J, with 14 bases between. The CDR3 reads CASSLVLSGSGANVLTF. The CDR3 coding sequence is TGTGCCAGCAGCTTGGTTTTGAGCGGGTCCGGGGCCAACGTCCTGACTTTC.

The chain combines TRBV5-8 with TRBJ2-5, with a weak D call TRBD2 (6 bases). Germline CDR1 SGHTS, CDR2 YDEGEE. The CDR3 covers 13 residues. V lost 4 bases and J 2 bases, leaving 9 bases between the germline ends. CDR3 residues: CASSPGVQETQYF. CDR3 nucleotides: TGTGCCAGCAGCCCGGGGGTTCAAGAGACCCAGTACTTC.

This clone has a handful of counts. V is TRBV11-2 and J is TRBJ1-6, with a weak D call TRBD1 (6 bases). From germline, CDR1 is SGHAT and CDR2 FQNNGV. The CDR3 is 16 residues long. The V gene lost 0 bases and the J gene lost 9 bases, with 15 bases spanning the gap. This CDR3 reads CASSLDSAGVGSPLHF. The CDR3 coding sequence is TGTGCCAGCAGCTTAGATTCGGCAGGGGTTGGTTCACCCCTCCACTTT. Variable domain in full (rest from reference TRBV11-2 and TRBJ1-6): EAGVAQSPRYKIIEKRQSVAFWCNPISGHATLYWYQQILGQGPKLLIQFQNNGVVDDSQLPKDRFSAERLKGVDSTLKIQPAKLEDSAVYLCASSLDSAGVGSPLHFGNGTRLTVT.

This chain connects TRBV10-3 to TRBJ1-5; D not certain. V dropped 3 bases and J dropped 0 bases, with 6 bases sitting between them. Per the germline V gene, CDR1 is ENHRY and CDR2 is SYGVKD. CDR3 length: 14 amino acids. CDR3 sequence reads: CAISDSYSNQPQHF. In nucleotides, the CDR3 is TGTGCCATCAGTGACAGTTATAGCAATCAGCCCCAGCATTTT.